This T cell receptor (beta chain) is drawn from a study of cytomegalovirus exposure and HLA in healthy donors. Study-level information: A subsequent analysis reported that the approximately 120 validation repertoires were produced on the same platform that had also been used for the roughly 710 first-cohort repertoires. Study-wide findings and caveats: Cytomegalovirus-associated TCR beta chains were listed, numbering 164. Subsequent analysis of the 95 to 150 validation repertoires found a tendency for first-cohort TCR clusters to co-occur.

The table lists this clone with a count of one. Its target is not known. Per the germline V gene, CDR1 is SGDLS and CDR2 is YYNGEE. Losses at the gene ends were 4 bases for V and 4 bases for J; bases not matched to a gene: 13. The CDR3 has 16 residues. Assay: immunoSEQ multiplex PCR; the TCRdb copy retains only in-frame clones and omits some. The table has 20,000 to 25,000 clones, approximately 97% seen once. The receptor was derived from a man aged 25 to 45 in good health and CMV-seropositive. The chain links TRBV9 to TRBJ1-2; 7 nucleotides agree with TRBD1. Sequenced: PBMCs. For the CDR3, the DNA is TGTGCCAGCAGCTTACCTTCACAGGGGAACTTCTATGGCTACACCTTC. It specifies CASSLPSQGNFYGYTF.